The sequence of this T cell receptor (beta chain) was determined in a study of cytomegalovirus exposure and HLA in healthy donors. Study-wide points: The records held CMV serostatus as the only immune exposure information. In a later analysis, compared with equally common non-associated chains, HLA-associated beta chains were more expanded. Among TCR beta chains, those listed as cytomegalovirus-associated numbered 164.

Nominally healthy donors were sampled, though unrecorded immune exposures were likely. 13 Jbeta primers and 60 Vbeta primers were used for the PCR. The protocol was immunoSEQ multiplex PCR, while the TCRdb copy is restricted to in-frame clones and leaves out a portion. The sample has 150,000 to 200,000 clones; 75% to 85% are singletons. The CDR3 is 15 amino acids. Trimming took off 1 base at V and 3 bases at J, with 13 bases between the two ends. In germline, CDR1 is SGHNT, CDR2 YENEEA. Concerning this clone itself: Its matching antigen is unknown.

This clonotype was obtained from a girl between 5 and 17 years old in good health and CMV-seropositive. The chain is built from TRBV11-3 and TRBJ2-7, with D possibly matching TRBD2 (6 bases). The specimen was PBMCs. This CDR3 is CASSLAEGSGYEQYF. In nucleotides, the CDR3 is TGTGCCAGCAGCTTAGCGGAGGGATCGGGCTACGAGCAGTACTTC.